The subject of this entry is one T cell receptor beta chain. Its antigen is not known. This sample is drawn from a study of graft-versus-host responses after intestinal transplantation. This table comes from immunoSEQ multiplex PCR, and its TCRdb copy is limited to in-frame clones, with some not included. The sample includes 100,000 or so clones, 90% to 95% seen only once; the top ten take around 0.15%. Deletions cut 2 bases from V and 9 bases from J, with 9 bases between. The CDR3 covers 12 residues. Looked up from germline, CDR1 is SGHNT and CDR2 is YYREEE (reference sequence). The chain couples TRBV5-4 to TRBJ2-1; the D gene is possibly TRBD2 (5 bases). The sequence came from a human donor who received an intestinal transplant. Sequencing used unstimulated CD4+ T cells sorted from spleen or lymph node cells, obtained before intestinal transplant. As DNA, the CDR3 is TGTGCCAGCAGCTTTTATGGAGGTGAGCAGTTCTTC. Translation gives CASSFYGGEQFF.